Detailed here is one TCR beta chain. As yet, its antigen is unknown. The data originate from a study of shared clonotypes between healthy human individuals. Some clones are missing from TCRdb's copy, which holds only in-frame ones; the method was immunoSEQ multiplex PCR. Of 2 million to 2.5 million clones in the sample, 85% to 95% were seen once. Study conclusions and caveats: Approximately 4.6% of naive CD4 clonotypes were common to a handful of donors. Although depth was large, rarefaction showed that sequencing of the sorted subsets was incomplete. Among donors, sharing of clonotypes was expected to be affected by sequencing depth.

The TCR originated in a man between 18 and 35 years old in good health. Some clones in this sample may be carry-over from other donors' samples. Sequencing used naive CD4+ T cells from PBMCs. The subset here: CD45RA+ positively selected.

The CDR3 region is CASSPSLTGTGSTEAFF. CDR3 in DNA: TGTGCCAGCTCACCTTCTCTAACCGGGACAGGGAGCACTGAAGCTTTCTTT. The chain employs TRBV18 and TRBJ1-1; 9 positions match TRBD1. The CDR3 totals 17 residues. CDR1 KGHSH and CDR2 LQKENI come from the germline V gene. J gave up 4 bases and V 3 bases, and 12 bases lay outside the gene matches.